The 14 T cell receptor beta chains reported below all come from one sample, sequenced in a study of technical replicates of blood from a handful of donors. The assay was immunoSEQ multiplex PCR, and TCRdb's table has in-frame clones only and misses some. The sample carries 60,000 to 65,000 clones, more than 75% recorded once. Material for sequencing was PBMCs. Source of these receptors: a human donor in good health. Some clones in this sample may be carry-over from other donors' samples.

The chain links TRBV27 to TRBJ1-2; no reliable D call. Trimming cost V 0 bases and J 6 bases, with 17 bases left between them. CDR3 size: 16 residues. CDR1 is MNHEY and CDR2 is SMNVEV in the germline V gene (reference sequence). The CDR3, as DNA: TGTGCCAGCAGTTTATCCGGTCAACCAAAAGTCAATGGCTACACCTTC. Its protein is CASSLSGQPKVNGYTF.

This clone has only a few counts. V gene TRBV7-2 combines with J gene TRBJ2-3; D possibly corresponds to TRBD1 (8 bases). Trimming stripped 5 bases from V and 0 bases from J, with 15 bases between. Germline V gene lookup returns CDR1 SGHTA and CDR2 FQGNSA. The CDR3 length is 16 residues. CDR3 coding DNA: TGTGCCAGCAGCCGGGGGGACAGGCGGAGCACAGATACGCAGTATTTT. It codes for CASSRGDRRSTDTQYF.

In DNA, the CDR3 is TGTGCCAGCAGCATACTCCCGGGACAGGGGGCAGGGGAGCAGTACTTC. This translates into CASSILPGQGAGEQYF. The V call is TRBV14, the J call TRBJ2-7; 12 bases fit TRBD1. The CDR3 has 16 amino acids. The V gene's germline CDR1 is SGHDN and CDR2 FVKESK. V lost 5 bases, J lost 7 bases, and 12 bases stayed unmatched.

The chain carries TRBV6-6 and TRBJ2-1; a possible D gene is TRBD2 (7 bases). The V gene's germline CDR1 is MNHNY and CDR2 SVGAGI (reference sequence). The CDR3 totals 14 residues. V shed 2 bases and J shed 7 bases, with 12 bases lying between them. CDR3 bases: TGTGCCAGCAGTTACGGGGGGGCTGGGAATGAGCAGTTCTTC. Its translation is CASSYGGAGNEQFF.

The rearrangement uses TRBV11-1 and TRBJ1-1; weak D call: TRBD1 (5 bases). The germline V gene has CDR1 SGHAT and CDR2 FQDESV (reference sequence). Trimming pared 5 bases from V and 1 base from J, leaving 14 bases between. This CDR3 spans 15 amino acids. CDR3 sequence (DNA): TGTGCCAGCAGCCCCGACAGAGCAACGAACACTGAAGCTTTCTTT. Its translation is CASSPDRATNTEAFF.

The chain links TRBV9 to TRBJ2-2, with 9 bases fitting TRBD1. This CDR3 comprises 17 residues. The V gene's germline CDR1 is SGDLS and CDR2 YYNGEE. V lost 0 bases, J lost 5 bases, and 8 bases stayed unmatched. In DNA, the CDR3 is TGTGCCAGCAGCGTAGGCGTGAGACAGGGGGGGACCGGGGAGCTGTTTTTT. As protein: CASSVGVRQGGTGELFF.

The genes are TRBV15 and TRBJ2-7, with 8 bases lining up with TRBD1. The germline V gene has CDR1 LNHNV and CDR2 YYDKDF (reference sequence). The V segment lost 5 bases and the J segment 3 bases; nucleotides outside the gene matches: 6. The CDR3 extends over 14 amino acids. The CDR3 coding sequence is TGTGCCACCAGCGACCCCGGGACAGGCTACGAGCAGTACTTC. This gives the protein CATSDPGTGYEQYF. Complete variable domain (other parts from reference TRBV15 and TRBJ2-7): DAMVIQNPRYQVTQFGKPVTLSCSQTLNHNVMYWYQQKSSQAPKLLFHYYDKDFNNEADTPDNFQSRRPNTSFCFLDIRSPGLGDTAMYLCATSDPGTGYEQYFGPGTRLTVT.

In DNA form, the CDR3 reads TGTGCCAGCAGCGCCCGACAGTCCACAGATACGCAGTATTTT. Its translation is CASSARQSTDTQYF. The genes are TRBV7-9 and TRBJ2-3; a weak D match, TRBD1 (5 bases). Germline V gives CDR1 SEHNR, CDR2 FQNEAQ (reference sequence). The CDR3 length is 14 residues. The germline V and J ends were trimmed by 5 bases and 2 bases, with 11 bases remaining between them. Full variable domain (rest looked up from reference TRBV7-9 and TRBJ2-3): DTGVSQNPRHKITKRGQNVTFRCDPISEHNRLYWYRQTLGQGPEFLTYFQNEAQLEKSRLLSDRFSAERPKGSFSTLEIQRTEQGDSAMYLCASSARQSTDTQYFGPGTRLTVL.

The rearrangement joins TRBV7-2 to TRBJ1-6, with TRBD1 as a possible D gene (6 bases). The CDR3 runs 13 residues. The V gene lost 2 bases and the J gene lost 8 bases, with 7 bases spanning the gap. Germline CDR1 SGHTA, CDR2 FQGNSA. The CDR3 DNA is TGTGCCAGCAGCTTACACAGGGATTCACCCCTCCACTTT. Translating it yields CASSLHRDSPLHF.

About this clone: The junction shows a germline mismatch at one end, possibly a read error. The chain combines TRBV18 with TRBJ2-3; 10 bases line up with TRBD2. From germline, CDR1 is KGHSH and CDR2 LQKENI. The CDR3 runs 16 residues. CDR3 loop: CASSPLPSGSIDTQYF. The CDR3 nucleotides are TGTGCCAGCTCACCACTCCCTAGCGGGAGCATAGATACGCAGTATTTT.

This chain uses TRBV5-1 with TRBJ2-7; 12 nucleotides line up with TRBD1. Germline V gives CDR1 SGHRS, CDR2 YFSETQ. The ends lost 4 bases at V and 7 bases at J; junction bases unmatched: 6. There are 14 residues in the CDR3. The CDR3 loop is CASSRGQGADEQYF. The CDR3 region has the DNA TGCGCCAGCAGCCGGGGACAGGGGGCGGATGAGCAGTACTTC. Combining the CDR3 with reference TRBV5-1 and TRBJ2-7 gives the whole variable domain KAGVTQTPRYLIKTRGQQVTLSCSPISGHRSVSWYQQTPGQGLQFLFEYFSETQRNKGNFPGRFSGRQFSNSRSEMNVSTLELGDSALYLCASSRGQGADEQYFGPGTRLTVT.

This clone was counted a few times. The chain couples TRBV4-2 to TRBJ2-7; D is possibly TRBD2 (5 bases). The V end was cut by 3 bases, the J end by 3 bases, with 12 bases between. Per germline, CDR1 LGHNA and CDR2 YNFKEQ. The CDR3 covers 14 residues. For the CDR3, the DNA is TGTGCCAGCAGCCAGACTACAGCGAACTACGAGCAGTACTTC. This gives the protein CASSQTTANYEQYF.

The rearrangement uses TRBV7-6 and TRBJ1-6; D is possibly TRBD1 (6 bases). Germline V lookup: CDR1 SGHVS, CDR2 FNYEAQ. The V end was cut by 1 base, the J end by 7 bases, with 17 bases between. The CDR3 sequence is 17 residues long. The DNA for the CDR3 is TGTGCCAGCAGCTTAGGTATCCGGGGGGCGCTAAATTCACCCCTCCACTTT. Its translation is CASSLGIRGALNSPLHF.

This clone has a handful of counts. V gene TRBV7-2 combines with J gene TRBJ1-1; possibly TRBD1 for D (5 bases). Germline V CDR1 and CDR2: SGHTA, FQGNSA. This CDR3 has 13 amino acids. Trimming removed 6 bases from V and 2 bases from J, with 10 bases in between. The CDR3 sequence is CASSPGQNTEAFF. CDR3 DNA: TGTGCCAGCAGTCCTGGACAAAACACTGAAGCTTTCTTT.